Presented here are 5 T cell receptor beta chains from one specimen sequenced in a study of T cell responses to AZD1222 COVID-19 vaccine. Method: immunoSEQ multiplex PCR; TCRdb's copy keeps in-frame clones and lacks some. The profile shows about 99,000 clones, roughly 93% of them singletons. The source material was peripheral blood, sampled on day 0 of AZD1222 vaccination. The receptors here all came from an adult in good health.

V gene TRBV4-1 combines with J gene TRBJ2-3; no firm D call. The CDR3 has 15 amino acids. Trimming left V 1 base short and J 4 bases short, with 12 bases between. Germline values: CDR1 MGHRA, CDR2 YSYEKL. The CDR3 nucleotides read TGCGCCAGCAGCCAAGCTAGAGCGTGGGCAGATACGCAGTATTTT. Translated, it gives CASSQARAWADTQYF.

The chain carries TRBV20-1 and TRBJ1-1; D is undetermined. V lost 3 bases and J lost 0, with 8 bases in between. The CDR3 has 13 residues. Germline loops: CDR1 DFQATT, CDR2 SNEGSKA (reference sequence). The CDR3 protein is CSASSLLNTEAFF. The CDR3 coding sequence is TGCAGTGCTAGTAGTCTGCTGAACACTGAAGCTTTCTTT.

V usage is TRBV5-8 and J usage is TRBJ2-7; 8 bases map to TRBD1. CDR1 and CDR2 from the germline V gene are SGHTS and YDEGEE. The CDR3 consists of 16 residues. V gave up 6 bases and J gave up 0 bases; unmatched junction bases: 11. The CDR3 spells CASTLWTGSNSYEQYF. CDR3 coding DNA: TGTGCCAGCACCCTCTGGACAGGGTCGAACTCCTACGAGCAGTACTTC.

This CDR3 is CASSLSYPGAYEQYF. Written as DNA, the CDR3 is TGTGCCAGCAGTTTATCTTATCCCGGGGCCTACGAGCAGTACTTC. The chain combines TRBV27 with TRBJ2-7, with a tentative D call TRBD2 (5 bases). The CDR3 is 15 residues long. The V gene's germline CDR1 is MNHEY and CDR2 SMNVEV (reference sequence). Trimming left V 0 bases short and J 2 bases short, with 11 bases between.

The chain has TRBV11-2 and TRBJ2-5; perhaps TRBD1 as D (6 bases). V shed 5 bases and J shed 5 bases, with 18 bases lying between them. The CDR3 is made up of 15 amino acids. The germline V gene encodes CDR1 SGHAT and CDR2 FQNNGV. The CDR3 reads CASSPRTTGSETQYF. The DNA of the CDR3 is TGTGCCAGCAGCCCGCGAACCACAGGGTCGGAGACCCAGTACTTC.